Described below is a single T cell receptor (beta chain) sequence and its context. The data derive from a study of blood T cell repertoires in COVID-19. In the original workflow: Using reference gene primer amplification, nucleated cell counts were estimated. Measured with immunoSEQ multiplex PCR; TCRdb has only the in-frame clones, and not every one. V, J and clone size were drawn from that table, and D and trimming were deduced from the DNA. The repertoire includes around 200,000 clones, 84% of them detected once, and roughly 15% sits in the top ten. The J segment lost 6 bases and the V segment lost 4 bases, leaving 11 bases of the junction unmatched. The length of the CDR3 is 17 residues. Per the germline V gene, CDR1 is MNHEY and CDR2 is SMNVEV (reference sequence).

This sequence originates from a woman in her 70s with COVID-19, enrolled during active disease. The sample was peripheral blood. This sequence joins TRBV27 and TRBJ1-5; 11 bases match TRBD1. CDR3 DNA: TGTGCCAGCAGTTCCCGGGACAGGGGGGATAGCGGTCAGCCCCAGCATTTT. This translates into CASSSRDRGDSGQPQHF.